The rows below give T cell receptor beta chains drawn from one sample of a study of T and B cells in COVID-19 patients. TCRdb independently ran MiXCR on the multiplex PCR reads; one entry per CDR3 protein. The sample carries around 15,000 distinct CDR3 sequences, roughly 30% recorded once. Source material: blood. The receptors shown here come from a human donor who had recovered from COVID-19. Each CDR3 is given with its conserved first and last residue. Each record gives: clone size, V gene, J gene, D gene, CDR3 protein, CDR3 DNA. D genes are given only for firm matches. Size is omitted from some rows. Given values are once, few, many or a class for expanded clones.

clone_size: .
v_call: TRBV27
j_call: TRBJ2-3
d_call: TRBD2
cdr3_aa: CASRTLAGGPGDTQYF
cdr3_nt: TGTGCCAGCAGAACCTTGGCGGGAGGGCCCGGAGATACGCAGTATTTT

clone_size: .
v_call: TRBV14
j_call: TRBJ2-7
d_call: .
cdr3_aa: CASSWTAYEQYF
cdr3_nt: TGTGCCAGCAGCTGGACAGCCTACGAGCAGTACTTC

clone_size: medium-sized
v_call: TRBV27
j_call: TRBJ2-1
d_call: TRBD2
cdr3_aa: CASSSWTSGKGGNEQFF
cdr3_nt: TGTGCCAGCAGTAGTTGGACTAGCGGGAAGGGGGGCAATGAGCAGTTCTTC

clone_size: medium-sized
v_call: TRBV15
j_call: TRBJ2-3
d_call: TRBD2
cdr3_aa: CATSSPAGRDTQYF
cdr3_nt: TGTGCCACCTCGTCCCCAGCGGGAAGAGATACGCAGTATTTT

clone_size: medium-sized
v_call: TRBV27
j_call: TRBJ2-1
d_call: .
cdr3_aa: CASSWDGYNEQFF
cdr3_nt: TGTGCCAGCAGTTGGGACGGCTACAATGAGCAGTTCTTC

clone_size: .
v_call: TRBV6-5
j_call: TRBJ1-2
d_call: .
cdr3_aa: CATLDGYRGYTF
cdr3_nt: TGTGCCACTCTCGACGGCTATAGAGGCTACACCTTC

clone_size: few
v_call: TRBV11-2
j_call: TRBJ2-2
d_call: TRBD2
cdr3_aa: CASSWTTIKTSGRTPNTGELFF
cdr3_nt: TGTGCCAGCAGCTGGACGACCATCAAAACTAGCGGGAGAACCCCGAACACCGGGGAGCTGTTTTTT

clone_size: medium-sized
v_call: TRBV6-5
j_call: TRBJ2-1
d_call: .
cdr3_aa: CASSRGDNEQFF
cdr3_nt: TGTGCCAGCAGTCGCGGTGACAATGAGCAGTTCTTC

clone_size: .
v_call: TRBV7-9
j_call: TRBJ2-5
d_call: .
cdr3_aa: CASRDSSQETQYF
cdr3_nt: TGTGCCAGCAGGGACAGCAGCCAAGAGACCCAGTACTTC

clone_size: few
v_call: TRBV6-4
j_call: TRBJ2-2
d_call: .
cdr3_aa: CASSDSPANTGELFF
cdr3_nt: TGTGCCAGCAGTGACTCGCCTGCAAACACCGGGGAGCTGTTTTTT

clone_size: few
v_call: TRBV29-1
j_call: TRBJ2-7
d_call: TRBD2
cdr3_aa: CSVGLAGAYEQYF
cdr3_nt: TGCAGCGTAGGACTAGCGGGCGCCTACGAGCAGTACTTC

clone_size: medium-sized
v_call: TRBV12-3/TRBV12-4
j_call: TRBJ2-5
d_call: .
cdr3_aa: CASSLAAGAETQYF
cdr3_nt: TGTGCCAGCAGTTTAGCCGCAGGGGCAGAGACCCAGTACTTC

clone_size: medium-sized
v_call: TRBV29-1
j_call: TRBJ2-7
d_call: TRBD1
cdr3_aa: CSATDRGPIGQYF
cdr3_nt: TGCAGCGCTACCGACAGGGGGCCTATAGGGCAGTACTTC

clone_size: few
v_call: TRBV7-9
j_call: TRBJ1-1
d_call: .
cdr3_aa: CASSLAGGGTEAFF
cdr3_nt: TGTGCCAGCAGCTTAGCTGGGGGCGGCACTGAAGCTTTCTTT

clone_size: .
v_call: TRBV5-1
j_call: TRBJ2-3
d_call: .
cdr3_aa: CASSLVGTDTQYF
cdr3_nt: TGCGCCAGCAGCCTCGTGGGGACAGATACGCAGTATTTT

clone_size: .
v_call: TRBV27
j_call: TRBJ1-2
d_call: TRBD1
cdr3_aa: CASSPTVFSTGNIYGYTF
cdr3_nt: TGTGCCAGCAGTCCGACTGTCTTTTCGACAGGGAACATCTATGGCTACACCTTC

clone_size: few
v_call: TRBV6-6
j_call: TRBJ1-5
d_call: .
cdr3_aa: CASRDRTDSNQPQHF
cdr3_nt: TGTGCCAGCAGAGACAGGACAGATAGCAATCAGCCCCAGCATTTT

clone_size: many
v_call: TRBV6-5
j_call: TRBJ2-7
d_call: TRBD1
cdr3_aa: CASRTGQTTYEQYF
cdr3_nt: TGTGCCAGCAGAACGGGACAGACCACCTACGAGCAGTACTTC

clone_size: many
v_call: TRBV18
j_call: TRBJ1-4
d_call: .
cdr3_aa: CASSPQGPNEKLFF
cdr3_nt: TGTGCCAGCTCACCACAGGGCCCTAATGAAAAACTGTTTTTT

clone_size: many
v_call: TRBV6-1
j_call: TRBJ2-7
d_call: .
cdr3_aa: CASRFTGSSSYEQYF
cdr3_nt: TGTGCCAGCAGGTTTACAGGATCAAGCTCCTACGAGCAGTACTTC

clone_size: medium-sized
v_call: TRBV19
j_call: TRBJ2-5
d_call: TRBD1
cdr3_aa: CASSADRGKETQYF
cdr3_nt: TGTGCCAGTAGTGCGGACAGGGGAAAAGAGACCCAGTACTTC

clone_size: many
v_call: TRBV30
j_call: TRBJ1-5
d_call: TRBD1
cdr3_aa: CAWGDRGGQPQHF
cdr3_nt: TGTGCCTGGGGTGACAGGGGAGGTCAGCCCCAGCATTTT

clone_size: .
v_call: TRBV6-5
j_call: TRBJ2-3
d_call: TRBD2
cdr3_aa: CASSSKRAGGPDTQYF
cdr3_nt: TGTGCCAGCAGTTCTAAAAGGGCGGGAGGGCCAGATACGCAGTATTTT

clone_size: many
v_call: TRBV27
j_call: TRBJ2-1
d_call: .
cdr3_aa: CASSLELYNEQFF
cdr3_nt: TGTGCCAGCAGTTTAGAACTTTACAATGAGCAGTTCTTC

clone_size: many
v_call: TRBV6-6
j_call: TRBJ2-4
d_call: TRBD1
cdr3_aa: CASSYEGAAKNIQYF
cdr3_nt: TGTGCCAGCAGTTACGAGGGGGCGGCCAAAAACATTCAGTACTTC

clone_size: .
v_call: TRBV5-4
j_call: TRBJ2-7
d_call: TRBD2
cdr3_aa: CASSSLAGVEQYF
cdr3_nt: TGCGCCAGCAGCTCGCTAGCGGGGGTCGAGCAGTACTTC

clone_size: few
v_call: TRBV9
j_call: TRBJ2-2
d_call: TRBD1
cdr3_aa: CASSGGTGYNGELFF
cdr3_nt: TGTGCCAGCAGCGGGGGGACAGGGTACAACGGGGAGCTGTTTTTT

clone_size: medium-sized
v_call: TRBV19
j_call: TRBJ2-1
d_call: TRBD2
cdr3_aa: CASSRLADSYNEQFF
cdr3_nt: TGTGCCAGTAGTAGACTAGCGGACTCCTACAATGAGCAGTTCTTC

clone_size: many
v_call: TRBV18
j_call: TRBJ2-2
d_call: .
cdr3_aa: CASSGPRGDTGELFF
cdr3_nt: TGTGCCAGCTCAGGACCCCGGGGCGACACCGGGGAGCTGTTTTTT

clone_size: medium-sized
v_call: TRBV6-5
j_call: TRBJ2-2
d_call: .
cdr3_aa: CASREGSSSGELFF
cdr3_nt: TGTGCCAGCAGAGAGGGATCCAGCAGCGGGGAGCTGTTTTTT

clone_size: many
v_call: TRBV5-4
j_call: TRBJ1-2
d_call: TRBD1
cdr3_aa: CASSAGQVYGYTF
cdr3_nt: TGTGCCAGCAGCGCCGGACAGGTCTATGGCTACACCTTC

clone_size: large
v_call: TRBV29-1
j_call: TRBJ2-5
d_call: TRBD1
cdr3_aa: CSVVGQGPGVTQYF
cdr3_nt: TGCAGCGTTGTGGGACAGGGACCGGGAGTGACCCAGTACTTC

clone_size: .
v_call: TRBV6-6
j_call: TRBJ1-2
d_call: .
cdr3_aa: CASSDGPLKGYTF
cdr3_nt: TGTGCCAGCAGTGACGGCCCCTTAAAAGGCTACACCTTC

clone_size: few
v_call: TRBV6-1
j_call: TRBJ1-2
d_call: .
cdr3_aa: CASRPQAPYGYTF
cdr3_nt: TGTGCCAGCAGACCTCAGGCGCCCTATGGCTACACCTTC

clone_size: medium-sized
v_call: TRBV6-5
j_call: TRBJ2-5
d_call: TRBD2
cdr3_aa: CASRVAGGQETQYF
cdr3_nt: TGTGCCAGCCGGGTCGCGGGGGGGCAAGAGACCCAGTACTTC

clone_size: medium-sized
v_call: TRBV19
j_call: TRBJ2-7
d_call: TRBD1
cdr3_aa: CASSMHPGTGSYEQYF
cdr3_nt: TGTGCCAGTAGTATGCACCCAGGGACAGGATCCTACGAGCAGTACTTC

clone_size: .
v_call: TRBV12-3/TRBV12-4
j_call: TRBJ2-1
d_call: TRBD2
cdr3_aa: CASRSGTSGAYNEQFF
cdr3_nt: TGTGCCAGCAGATCCGGGACTAGCGGAGCCTACAATGAGCAGTTCTTC

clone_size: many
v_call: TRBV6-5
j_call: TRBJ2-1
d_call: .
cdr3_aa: CASSGTQAGSYNEQFF
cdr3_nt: TGTGCCAGCAGTGGTACCCAAGCGGGTTCCTACAATGAGCAGTTCTTC

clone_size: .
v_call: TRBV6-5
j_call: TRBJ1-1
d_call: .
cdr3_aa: CASSLKADLTTEAFF
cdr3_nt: TGTGCCAGCTCGCTAAAAGCCGACTTAACCACTGAAGCTTTCTTT

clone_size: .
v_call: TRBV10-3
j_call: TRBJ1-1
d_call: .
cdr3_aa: CAISESMTGLAEAFF
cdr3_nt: TGTGCCATCAGTGAGTCGATGACCGGGTTGGCTGAAGCTTTCTTT

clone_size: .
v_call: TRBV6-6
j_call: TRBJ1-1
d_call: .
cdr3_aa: CASSYTGGNTEAFF
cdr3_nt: TGTGCCAGCAGTTATACAGGCGGCAACACTGAAGCTTTCTTT

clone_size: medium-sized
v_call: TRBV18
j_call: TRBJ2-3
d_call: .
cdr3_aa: CASSPQADTQYF
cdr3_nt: TGTGCCAGCTCACCACAAGCAGATACGCAGTATTTT

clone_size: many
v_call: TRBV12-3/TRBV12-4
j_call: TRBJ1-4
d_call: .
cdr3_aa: CASSLTGNEKLFF
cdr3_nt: TGTGCCAGCAGTTTAACCGGTAATGAAAAACTGTTTTTT

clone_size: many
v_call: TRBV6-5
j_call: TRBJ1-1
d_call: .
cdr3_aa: CASSLSGGYTEAFF
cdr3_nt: TGTGCCAGCAGTTTGTCCGGGGGCTACACTGAAGCTTTCTTT

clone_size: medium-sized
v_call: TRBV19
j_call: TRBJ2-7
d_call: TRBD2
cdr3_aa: CASSSRGLAGGRTYEQYF
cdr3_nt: TGTGCCAGTAGTAGTCGTGGGCTAGCGGGGGGCCGGACCTACGAGCAGTACTTC

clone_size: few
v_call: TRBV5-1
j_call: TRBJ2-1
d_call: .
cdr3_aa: CASSPYSARGINEQFF
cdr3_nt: TGCGCCAGCAGCCCTTACAGCGCCCGGGGGATAAATGAGCAGTTCTTC

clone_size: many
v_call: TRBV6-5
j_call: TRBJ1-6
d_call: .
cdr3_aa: CASSYLGGVDNSPLHF
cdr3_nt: TGTGCCAGCAGTTACTTAGGGGGGGTGGATAATTCACCCCTCCACTTT

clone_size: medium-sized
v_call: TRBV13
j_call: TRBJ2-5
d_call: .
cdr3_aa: CASSRADVLQETQYF
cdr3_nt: TGTGCCAGCAGCCGTGCGGACGTGCTACAAGAGACCCAGTACTTC

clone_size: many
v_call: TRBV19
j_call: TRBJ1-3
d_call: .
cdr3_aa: CASRAGSGNTIYF
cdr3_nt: TGTGCCAGTCGGGCAGGCTCTGGAAACACCATATATTTT